Below, one T cell receptor (beta chain) is given with its context. The entry originates in a study of memory CD4+ T cells and cytomegalovirus serostatus. TCRdb's copy holds only in-frame clones and misses some; the assay was immunoSEQ multiplex PCR. This sample yields 75,000 to 90,000 clones, of which 75% to 90% are seen a single time; nearly 0.8% belongs to the top ten. Single viable CD3+CD4+CD8-CD45RO+ cells were sorted as the memory CD4+ T cells. This TCR was recovered from an adult in good health and CMV-seronegative. Sequenced sample: memory CD4+ T cells from blood.

Written as DNA, the CDR3 is TGTGCCAGTAGTATAGGGAGACCCGACCTCGGCTATGGCTACACCTTC. Its protein product is CASSIGRPDLGYGYTF. The chain couples TRBV19 to TRBJ1-2; D is ambiguous. V shed 1 base and J shed 4 bases, with 16 bases lying between them. The CDR3 is 16 amino acids. In germline, CDR1 is LNHDA, CDR2 SQIVND (reference sequence).